This T cell receptor beta chain originates from a study of regulatory T cells in long-lasting Graves disease. Study information: Persistent cases were those of Graves' disease that involved over 5 years of antithyroid drugs with positive TSH receptor antibodies. Points from the study as a whole: Not thyroid tissue but only peripheral blood was studied.

According to the study, TCR beta libraries were built with iRepertoire HTBI primers and CDR3-region Arm-PCR. In TCRdb, the multiplex PCR reads were re-called with MiXCR into one record per CDR3 protein. The profile shows fewer than 400,000 distinct CDR3 sequences, under 25% of them singletons. The CDR3 runs 13 residues. Germline V gene data show CDR1 as SQVTM and CDR2 as ANQGSEA. The time point is: persistent/refractory GD, antithyroid drugs over 5 years with positive TRAb. Extracted PBMC RNA gave rise to the TCR library. All patients originated from an endocrinology department located in Xi'an, China. As to this clonotype: Its cognate antigen is unknown. The junction departs from germline at one end; a sequencing error may be responsible.

The material sequenced was peripheral blood mononuclear cells (PBMCs), taken when the disease was refractory, from a patient treated with antithyroid drugs. This receptor was obtained from a female donor with Graves disease. The J gene is TRBJ1-1, the V gene TRBV29-1; TRBD1 might be the D (5 bases). Here the CDR3 reads CSVAGNMNTETFF. CDR3 DNA sequence: TGCAGCGTCGCAGGGAACATGAACACTGAAACTTTCTTT.